The entry below describes one T cell receptor beta chain. The antigen remains undetermined. The V gene's germline CDR1 is MDHEN and CDR2 SYDVKM. The CDR3 is 21 residues long. The record originates from a study of T cells in severe cutaneous drug reactions. Libraries were made by iRepertoire multiplex PCR with TCR subtype-specific primers for bulk and single-cell sequencing. TCRdb re-called the multiplex PCR reads; every CDR3 protein appears as one record, without DNA. The sample totals 5,000 or so distinct CDR3 sequences; its top ten clones hold roughly 15%. The patients sequenced had a carbamazepine-induced Stevens-Johnson syndrome or toxic epidermal necrolysis reaction. The study, taken as a whole, reports: TRBV12-4 use rose strongly in carbamazepine-induced Stevens-Johnson syndrome or toxic epidermal necrolysis, averaging roughly 32% in blister cells and approximately 5.5% in PBMC.

V and J are TRBV28 and TRBJ2-3; the D gene TCRdb calls, TRBD2, cannot be checked with no DNA. The TCR comes from a human donor with a severe cutaneous adverse drug reaction. Sequences were obtained from PBMCs. The CDR3 spells CASSTFSGTSGTGMGTDTQYF. Supplemented by reference TRBV28 and TRBJ2-3, the full variable domain reads DVKVTQSSRYLVKRTGEKVFLECVQDMDHENMFWYRQDPGLGLRLIYFSYDVKMKEKGDIPEGYSVSREKKERFSLILESASTNQTSMYLCASSTFSGTSGTGMGTDTQYFGPGTRLTVL.